Below, 21 T cell receptor beta chains from the same sample are listed, as sequenced in a study of blood T cells in healthy people across ages. It was with a sample-barcoded 5' primer and a J-beta primer mix that a second PCR of about 7 to 12 cycles was run. MiXCR, run by TCRdb on the 5' RACE reads, gives a single entry per CDR3 protein. The sample carries around 670,000 distinct CDR3 sequences, roughly 30% recorded once. The sample consisted of blood. These receptors originate from an elderly woman in good health.

The chain combines TRBV6-2 or TRBV6-3 with TRBJ2-2, with D perhaps assigned TRBD1 or TRBD2 (6 bases each). Germline V gives CDR1 MNHEY, CDR2 SVGEGT. The CDR3 has 15 amino acids. V was trimmed by 7 bases and J by 2 bases, leaving 14 bases between them. DNA for the CDR3: TGTGCCAGCACAGGGGTTGCGGGAAACACCGGGGAGCTGTTTTTT. This sequence encodes CASTGVAGNTGELFF.

This clonotype was found many times. The chain carries TRBV20-1 and TRBJ2-1; 9 bases fit TRBD2. Germline assignment: CDR1 DFQATT and CDR2 SNEGSKA (reference sequence). The CDR3 is made up of 17 amino acids. The junction had 12 bases not matched to a gene; V was cut back by 0 bases and J by 6 bases. The CDR3 coding sequence is TGCAGTGCTAGAGACGGAGGGGCGGGGGGGCCAGTCAATGAGCAGTTCTTC. This translates into CSARDGGAGGPVNEQFF.

This clonotype was recorded a few times. The chain recombines TRBV6-5 with TRBJ1-1; D call uncertain. The CDR3 runs 13 residues. Germline V CDR1 and CDR2: MNHEY, SVGAGI. Trimming removed 6 bases at V and 4 bases at J, with 12 bases between. This CDR3 is CASRPPGGTEAFF. DNA for the CDR3: TGTGCCAGCAGACCCCCCGGTGGCACTGAAGCTTTCTTT.

This clonotype showed up many times. This chain links TRBV20-1 with TRBJ2-1; 12 bases are a match to TRBD2. CDR1 DFQATT and CDR2 SNEGSKA come from the germline V gene (reference sequence). Losses at the gene ends were 5 bases for V and 2 bases for J; bases not matched to a gene: 4. This CDR3 contains 15 residues. CDR3 residues: CSAVLAGGTYNEQFF. As DNA, the CDR3 is TGCAGTGCTGTACTAGCGGGGGGCACCTACAATGAGCAGTTCTTC.

The genes are TRBV10-3 and TRBJ2-5; D uncertain. In germline, CDR1 is ENHRY, CDR2 SYGVKD. The CDR3 sequence is 13 residues long. Trimming pared 6 bases from V and 1 base from J, leaving 9 bases between. The CDR3 nucleotides read TGTGCCATCAGGGATACGCCCCAAGAGACCCAGTACTTC. The encoded protein is CAIRDTPQETQYF.

This rearrangement joins TRBV7-2 to TRBJ2-5; 8 nucleotides agree with TRBD1. The CDR3 contains 14 residues. Losses at the gene ends were 5 bases for V and 4 bases for J; bases not matched to a gene: 6. Germline assignment: CDR1 SGHTA and CDR2 FQGNSA. In DNA form, the CDR3 reads TGTGCCAGCAGCAAACACAGGGGGTTAGAGACCCAGTACTTC. This codes for CASSKHRGLETQYF.

The chain uses TRBV28 and TRBJ1-6; the D is unclear. Germline values: CDR1 MDHEN, CDR2 SYDVKM. The length of the CDR3 is 15 residues. Trimming took 6 bases from V and 4 from J, leaving 13 bases between them. Here the CDR3 DNA reads TGTGCCAGCAGCCCGGTCACTGCATATAATTCACCCCTCCACTTT. Its protein is CASSPVTAYNSPLHF. Looking up the rest from reference TRBV28 and TRBJ1-6 gives the full variable domain: DVKVTQSSRYLVKRTGEKVFLECVQDMDHENMFWYRQDPGLGLRLIYFSYDVKMKEKGDIPEGYSVSREKKERFSLILESASTNQTSMYLCASSPVTAYNSPLHFGNGTRLTVT.

This clonotype was counted at least ten times. The V gene is TRBV7-2, the J gene TRBJ1-2; a possible D gene is TRBD1 (5 bases). Trimming took off 3 bases at V and 7 bases at J, with 15 bases between the two ends. CDR3 size: 14 residues. Germline CDR1 reads SGHTA; CDR2 reads FQGNSA. The CDR3 protein is CASSFRTGRAGYTF. In DNA form, the CDR3 reads TGTGCCAGCAGCTTTAGGACGGGACGGGCTGGCTACACCTTC.

On this clonotype: A clone one base away is much larger, so this may be a read error. The DNA of the CDR3 is TGTGCCAGCAGTGACTCGAGATCAGGGCGCTACGAGCAGTTCTTC. Its translation: CASSDSRSGRYEQFF. This chain links TRBV6-4 with TRBJ2-1; D might be TRBD1 (5 bases). CDR3 length equals 15 residues. The V and J ends lost 0 bases and 10 bases respectively, with 16 bases between them. Germline V gene data show CDR1 as MRHNA and CDR2 as SNTAGT.

A remark on this clonotype: This may be a read error, as it is one base from a much larger clone. The rearrangement links TRBV4-1 to TRBJ2-1, with unresolved D. The V end was cut by 5 bases, the J end by 2 bases, with 16 bases between. Germline CDR1 MGHRA, CDR2 YSYEKL. This CDR3 contains 16 residues. This CDR3 is CASSLAPDRTYNEQFF. The DNA for the CDR3 is TGCGCCAGCAGCTTAGCCCCGGACCGTACCTACAATGAGCAGTTCTTC.

Note on this clonotype: Relative to the germline gene, one junction end is altered; a read error may explain this. The chain is built from TRBV28 and TRBJ2-2, with D possibly being TRBD2 (5 bases). CDR1 and CDR2 (germline): MDHEN, SYDVKM. The CDR3 is 12 amino acids. In DNA form, the CDR3 reads TGTGCCAGCAGTTTCTTCACCGGGAAGCTGTTTTTT. It codes for CASSFFTGKLFF.

This clonotype was found many times. J is TRBJ2-5 and V is TRBV15; D is possibly TRBD1 or TRBD2 (5 bases each). This CDR3 is 15 amino acids long. With 3 bases removed from V and 1 base from J, the gap between germline ends came to 12 bases. The germline CDR1 and CDR2 sequences are LNHNV and YYDKDF (reference sequence). CDR3 DNA: TGTGCCACCAGCAGGAGGGGCAGGTCCCAAGAGACCCAGTACTTC. Protein: CATSRRGRSQETQYF.

Turning to this clonotype: This may be a read error, as it is one base from a much larger clone. The chain couples TRBV7-7 to TRBJ2-5, with D tentatively TRBD2 (6 bases). There are 14 residues in the CDR3. The germline CDR1 and CDR2 sequences are SSHAT and FNYEAQ (reference sequence). Trimming left V 5 bases short and J 11 bases short, with 21 bases between. CDR3 DNA sequence: TGTGCCAGCAGCGCTCCGGGACTCAACAATGAGCAGTACTTC. It encodes CASSAPGLNNEQYF.

This clonotype was seen a handful of times. The V call is TRBV5-1, the J call TRBJ1-1; no reliable D call. The CDR3 is made up of 15 amino acids. CDR1 and CDR2 (germline): SGHRS, YFSETQ. Trimming shortened V by 3 bases and J by 1 base, and 13 bases separated the two germline ends. CDR3 in DNA: TGCGCCAGCAGCTATCAAACCTCAAGGAACACTGAAGCTTTCTTT. It specifies CASSYQTSRNTEAFF.

A single count supports this clonotype. The gene calls are TRBV4-3 and TRBJ2-3; no clear D gene. V lost 0 bases and J 2 bases, leaving 6 bases between the germline ends. This CDR3 contains 14 residues. CDR1 is LGHNA, CDR2 YSLEER, per germline. This CDR3 is CASSQEVITDTQYF. Written as DNA, the CDR3 is TGCGCCAGCAGCCAAGAAGTAATCACAGATACGCAGTATTTT.

The rearrangement links TRBV19 to TRBJ1-5; D ambiguous. The V gene lost 3 bases and the J gene lost 5 bases, with 8 bases spanning the gap. CDR1 is LNHDA and CDR2 is SQIVND in the germline V gene (reference sequence). This CDR3 has 13 residues. The CDR3 reads CASSISPDQPQHF. The CDR3 bases are TGTGCCAGTAGTATTAGCCCAGATCAGCCCCAGCATTTT.

Worth noting for this clonotype: Because it lacks the conserved phenylalanine or tryptophan at the end, this CDR3 is likely a read error. V and J are TRBV5-1 and TRBJ1-2; D gene unclear. V was pared by 1 base and J by 0 bases, with 13 bases between. Looked up from germline, CDR1 is SGHRS and CDR2 is YFSETQ. The CDR3 sequence is 16 residues long. The CDR3, as DNA: TGCGCCAGCAGCTTGAAGGGCAGTCCATCTAACTATGGCTACACCATC. Protein: CASSLKGSPSNYGYTI.

This chain connects TRBV20-1 to TRBJ1-2; possibly TRBD1 for D (5 bases). V shed 5 bases and J shed 0 bases, with 13 bases lying between them. The CDR3 is 14 amino acids. Germline V CDR1 and CDR2: DFQATT, SNEGSKA (reference sequence). For the CDR3, the DNA is TGCAGTGCTGGGGGTCAGACAGCTAACTATGGCTACACCTTC. This encodes CSAGGQTANYGYTF.

This clonotype was seen a handful of times. This chain joins TRBV7-2 and TRBJ2-5; 8 bases are a match to TRBD2. The germline V gene has CDR1 SGHTA and CDR2 FQGNSA. With V trimmed by 5 bases and J by 5 bases, 13 bases remained unmatched. This CDR3 comprises 16 residues. The CDR3 DNA follows: TGTGCCAGCAGCCCGAGCATAGCGGGGAGCCGGGAGACCCAGTACTTC. Its translation: CASSPSIAGSRETQYF.

This clonotype has a count of ten or more. V is TRBV6-5 and J is TRBJ2-6; D is undetermined. Germline-derived CDR1 and CDR2 are MNHEY and SVGAGI. The V end was cut by 2 bases, the J end by 0 bases, with 5 bases between. The CDR3 has 15 amino acids. The chain's CDR3 is CASSYDPSGANVLTF. The CDR3, as DNA: TGTGCCAGCAGTTACGACCCCTCTGGGGCCAACGTCCTGACTTTC.

This rearrangement joins TRBV20-1 to TRBJ2-1; D is uncertain. The CDR3 runs 15 residues. Per germline, CDR1 DFQATT and CDR2 SNEGSKA (reference sequence). V lost 2 bases, J lost 4 bases, and 15 bases lay in between. The CDR3 region is CSARRDGVTYNEQFF. The CDR3 nucleotides are TGCAGTGCTAGAAGGGATGGGGTAACATACAATGAGCAGTTCTTC.